The clone carrying this T cell receptor (beta chain) appeared once. What it recognizes is unknown. This sample is drawn from a study of blood T cells in healthy people across ages. At the level of the study: Roughly one uniquely barcoded beta molecule per two T cells was captured.

Study-wide results and caveats: Diversity estimates from one million T cells were considered underestimates.

Germline CDR1 SQVTM, CDR2 ANQGSEA. V was pared by 4 bases and J by 7 bases, with 4 bases of the junction left unmatched. The CDR3 has 12 amino acids. Next came a second PCR, run for about 7 to 12 cycles, which used a sample-barcoded 5' primer along with a J-beta primer mix. TCRdb re-called the 5' RACE reads with MiXCR, one entry per CDR3 protein. Of hundreds of thousands of distinct CDR3 sequences in the sample, 55% to 70% were seen once. Source material: blood. This sequence originates from a man aged 25 to 45 in good health. This chain connects TRBV29-1 to TRBJ1-5, with 7 bases aligning to TRBD1. The CDR3 protein is CSVAQGKQPQHF. As DNA, the CDR3 is TGCAGCGTTGCACAGGGGAAGCAGCCCCAGCATTTT.